This T cell receptor beta chain was profiled in a study of blood T cell repertoires in COVID-19. Whole-study context: T cells, B-cell-depleted T cells, or PBMCs provided the cDNA or gDNA that served as material.

V was clipped by 1 base and J by 8 bases, with 19 bases between them. The CDR3 runs 16 residues. Looked up from germline, CDR1 is MNHEY and CDR2 is SVGAGI. The method was immunoSEQ multiplex PCR; TCRdb's version includes in-frame clones alone and lacks a portion of them. Of about 250,000 clones detected, 84% appear once; the ten largest clones hold about 4.4%. The chain carries TRBV6-5 and TRBJ2-3, with D maybe TRBD2 (5 bases). Sequencing was carried out using peripheral blood. The receptor was isolated from a middle-aged man with active or convalescent COVID-19. The CDR3 reads CASSYYPDSAEVTQYF. DNA of the CDR3: TGTGCCAGCAGTTACTATCCAGATTCAGCGGAGGTTACGCAGTATTTT.